This T cell receptor (beta chain) was sequenced in a study of blood T cells in healthy people across ages. Study conclusions and caveats: The authors considered diversity estimates from one million T cells to be underestimates. Comparison with aged donors showed that long-lived donors had more naive CD4+ cells and higher diversity.

Investigators took around 10 milliliters of peripheral blood from every donor. A second PCR, run for about 7 to 12 cycles, used a sample-barcoded 5' primer plus a J-beta primer mix. MiXCR, applied by TCRdb to the 5' RACE reads, yields one record per CDR3 protein. This table has approximately 360,000 distinct CDR3 sequences, about half appearing once. CDR3 length: 15 amino acids. CDR1 and CDR2 from the germline V gene are SNHLY and FYNNEI. Note on this clonotype: Antigen unknown. A junction boundary mismatches the germline segment, possibly from a read error.

This TCR was recovered from a man in his 60s in good health. The sequenced sample was blood. This chain uses TRBV2 with TRBJ2-5, with TRBD2 as a possible D gene (6 bases). The chain's CDR3 is CANSEQRVNQETQYF. CDR3 nucleotides: TGTGCCAACAGTGAACAGCGGGTGAACCAAGAGACCCAGTACTTC.